What follows are 3 T cell receptor beta chains derived from one specimen sequenced in a study of OX40 agonist ivuxolimab in advanced cancers. Only in-frame clones appear in the TCRdb table, and some are missing; sequencing was by immunoSEQ multiplex PCR. Of some 16,000 clones listed, around 88% were seen once; the top ten hold 3% to 4.5%. Sequencing was performed on CD4+ or CD8+ T cells sorted from blood, taken in a trial of the OX40 agonist ivuxolimab. The receptors stem from an adult with an advanced solid tumor such as melanoma, head and neck, liver or kidney cancer.

The chain combines TRBV6-1 with TRBJ2-3; D call uncertain. This CDR3 is built from 14 residues. Trimming pared 6 bases from V and 0 bases from J, leaving 10 bases between. Per the germline V gene, CDR1 is MNHNS and CDR2 is SASEGT. The CDR3 sequence: CASRPLYSTDTQYF. In DNA form, the CDR3 reads TGTGCCAGCAGGCCCCTTTATAGCACAGATACGCAGTATTTT.

The chain combines TRBV4-3 with TRBJ2-1; 11 bases agree with TRBD2. The CDR3 is made up of 16 amino acids. With 2 bases clipped from V and 4 bases from J, the junction kept 4 bases outside the gene matches. Germline V lookup: CDR1 LGHNA, CDR2 YSLEER. The CDR3 reads CASSQPGTSGYNEQFF. The CDR3 DNA sequence: TGCGCCAGCAGCCAACCCGGGACTAGCGGATACAATGAGCAGTTCTTC.

V gene TRBV28 combines with J gene TRBJ2-6; 8 bases are shared with TRBD1. V was pared by 10 bases and J by 1 base, with 18 bases of the junction left unmatched. CDR1 and CDR2 (germline): MDHEN, SYDVKM. The CDR3 has 19 residues. For the CDR3, the DNA is TGTGCCACCTTTCCCCCCCGACAGGGGTTAAGTTCTGGGGCCAACGTCCTGACTTTC. It yields the protein CATFPPRQGLSSGANVLTF.